The rows below give T cell receptor beta chains drawn from one sample of a study of blood T cell repertoires in COVID-19. The repertoire was sequenced with immunoSEQ multiplex PCR; TCRdb's copy has only in-frame clones and lacks some. The sample shows 200,000 to 250,000 clones, about 83% of them seen only once. Source material: peripheral blood. The receptor source for this set is a man older than 75 with acute or convalescent COVID-19. Each CDR3 is given with its conserved first and last residue. D genes are given only for firm matches. Not all rows give a size; the values are once, few, many and, for expanded clones, a class.

TRBJ1-2	.	TRBV4-3	14	.	CASSQEMGGSGYTF	TGCGCCAGCAGCCAAGAGATGGGAGGAAGTGGCTACACCTTC
TRBJ1-3	.	TRBV20-1	11	.	CSAPLGNTIYF	TGCAGTGCTCCCCTCGGAAACACCATATATTTT
TRBJ1-6	.	TRBV29-1	13	.	CSVRQDYNSPLHF	TGCAGCGTTAGACAGGACTATAATTCACCCCTCCACTTT
TRBJ1-6	TRBD1	TRBV7-2	16	.	CASSLRGQAYNSPLHF	TGTGCCAGCAGCTTAAGGGGGCAGGCATATAATTCACCCCTCCACTTT
TRBJ1-2	.	TRBV7-6	13	.	CASSLVAANDYTF	TGTGCCAGCAGCTTAGTGGCGGCGAACGACTACACCTTC
TRBJ1-4	.	TRBV5-1	15	.	CASSLGGLNDEKLFF	TGCGCCAGCAGCTTAGGAGGGTTGAATGATGAAAAACTGTTTTTT
TRBJ2-3	TRBD1	TRBV19	14	.	CAISVGQGPDTQYF	TGTGCCATTTCGGTAGGACAGGGTCCAGATACGCAGTATTTT
TRBJ2-7	.	TRBV7-2	14	.	CASSLQGSYYEQYF	TGTGCCAGCAGCTTACAGGGGTCCTACTACGAGCAGTACTTC
TRBJ1-1	TRBD1	TRBV28	13	few	CASTTRGTAKAFF	TGTGCCAGCACCACAAGGGGGACAGCAAAAGCTTTCTTT
TRBJ1-1	.	TRBV18	15	few	CASSPWDKMNTEAFF	TGTGCCAGCTCACCATGGGACAAAATGAACACTGAAGCTTTCTTT